These T cell receptor beta chains were read from a single sample in a study of OX40 agonist ivuxolimab in advanced cancers. Generated by immunoSEQ multiplex PCR, the TCRdb table keeps only in-frame clones and is missing some. There are 95,000 or so clones in the sample; 92% occur only once, and roughly 0.5% lies in the top ten. Sequencing used CD4+ or CD8+ T cells sorted from blood, obtained in a trial of the OX40 agonist ivuxolimab. The source is an adult with an advanced solid tumor such as melanoma, head and neck, liver or kidney cancer. CDR3s include the opening cysteine and the closing phenylalanine or tryptophan. D genes are given only for firm matches. Rows may omit the clone size; those that give it use once, few, many or a size class.

cdr3_nt | cdr3_aa | d_call | cdr3_length | j_call | v_call | clone_size
TGTGCCTGGAGTGAGGGACCGGCGCAGGATACGCAGTATTTT | CAWSEGPAQDTQYF | - | 14 | TRBJ2-3 | TRBV30 | -
TGTGCCAGCGCCGGTGTTAATCAGCCCCAGCATTTT | CASAGVNQPQHF | - | 12 | TRBJ1-5 | TRBV6-5 | -
TGTGCCAGCAGTAGCGGGCCTACTCGGGGGGAGCTGTTTTTT | CASSSGPTRGELFF | - | 14 | TRBJ2-2 | TRBV6-5 | -
TGTGCCAGCTCCCCTTTGAGTGCTGGAGGTTCTTACGAGCAGTACTTC | CASSPLSAGGSYEQYF | - | 16 | TRBJ2-7 | TRBV18 | -
TGCGCCAGCAGCTCGACTAACTATGGCTACACCTTC | CASSSTNYGYTF | - | 12 | TRBJ1-2 | TRBV5-1 | -
TGTGCCTGGAGTGCCCGAGCCCGGTTGGGGGAGATCAATTCACCCCTCCACTTT | CAWSARARLGEINSPLHF | - | 18 | TRBJ1-6 | TRBV30 | few
TGTGCCATCAGCTCAGGGGCGAGCAATCAGCCCCAGCATTTT | CAISSGASNQPQHF | - | 14 | TRBJ1-5 | TRBV10-3 | -
TGTGCCAGCAGCGCAGGCGGACTAGCGGGGACCTACGAGCAGTACTTC | CASSAGGLAGTYEQYF | TRBD2 | 16 | TRBJ2-7 | TRBV7-8 | -
TGTGCCAGCACCGGGACTCCTAACACCGGGGAGCTGTTTTTT | CASTGTPNTGELFF | - | 14 | TRBJ2-2 | TRBV18 | -
TGTGCCAGCAGTTATGGGCGGGACTCCTACGAGCAGTACTTC | CASSYGRDSYEQYF | - | 14 | TRBJ2-7 | TRBV6-5 | -
TGCGCCAGCAGCAGATTAACAGGGGTCCCAGATACGCAGTATTTT | CASSRLTGVPDTQYF | TRBD1 | 15 | TRBJ2-3 | TRBV5-1 | -
TGCGCCAGCAGCTTGGCCTTAGGGGCTAGCACAGATACGCAGTATTTT | CASSLALGASTDTQYF | - | 16 | TRBJ2-3 | TRBV5-1 | -
TGTGCCAGCAGCCCCCGCGTCTCTCGGAACTATGGCTACACCTTC | CASSPRVSRNYGYTF | - | 15 | TRBJ1-2 | TRBV13 | -
TGTGCCTGGGGTCCTGGGGGGGCTAGTGAGCAGTTCTTC | CAWGPGGASEQFF | - | 13 | TRBJ2-1 | TRBV30 | -
TGTGCCAGCAGCGTCTCGGGAGCGGGGAGGACTAATGAAAAACTGTTTTTT | CASSVSGAGRTNEKLFF | - | 17 | TRBJ1-4 | TRBV9 | -
TGCGCCAGCAGTGCTGGTCCCACCTACGAGCAGTACTTC | CASSAGPTYEQYF | - | 13 | TRBJ2-7 | TRBV10-1 | -
TGCGCCAGCAGCCAAGAACATACTAGCGGGGGCCTGAACACCGGGGAGCTGTTTTTT | CASSQEHTSGGLNTGELFF | TRBD2 | 19 | TRBJ2-2 | TRBV4-1 | -
TGTGCCAGCAGACCTCGGATGTATGGCTACACCTTC | CASRPRMYGYTF | - | 12 | TRBJ1-2 | TRBV2 | few
TGCGCCAGCAGCTTGTCGGGGACAGGGGAGTACAATGAGCAGTTCTTC | CASSLSGTGEYNEQFF | TRBD1 | 16 | TRBJ2-1 | TRBV5-1 | -
TGTGCCAGTAGTATAAGTGGACCCATCCCCGGGGAGCTGTTTTTT | CASSISGPIPGELFF | - | 15 | TRBJ2-2 | TRBV19 | few
TGTGCCTGGAGAAGGGACTATGGCTACACCTTC | CAWRRDYGYTF | - | 11 | TRBJ1-2 | TRBV30 | -
TGTGCCAGCAGCTCGACAGGGGGCTCTGGAAACACCATATATTTT | CASSSTGGSGNTIYF | TRBD1 | 15 | TRBJ1-3 | TRBV5-4 | -
TGTGCCAGCAGCTTAGGGGCCTCGGGCCGTATCTACGAGCAGTACTTC | CASSLGASGRIYEQYF | - | 16 | TRBJ2-7 | TRBV7-6 | -
TGTGCCAGCAGCACCGGGACTTCGGGCGACGAGCAGTACTTC | CASSTGTSGDEQYF | - | 14 | TRBJ2-7 | TRBV6-5 | -
TGTGCCAGCAGTGGCCCCGGGACTAGCGGGGGCCGTCCCTACGAGCAGTACTTC | CASSGPGTSGGRPYEQYF | TRBD2 | 18 | TRBJ2-7 | TRBV2 | -
TGCGCCAGCAGCCAGCTACCGGGACCCCCGTCGGGGGAGCTGTTTTTT | CASSQLPGPPSGELFF | - | 16 | TRBJ2-2 | TRBV4-1 | -
TGTGCCAGCAGCCAAGGACTTGGTGAAAAACTGTTTTTT | CASSQGLGEKLFF | - | 13 | TRBJ1-4 | TRBV14 | -
TGCGCCAGCGTGTGGAGGCGGGAGCAGTATTTT | CASVWRREQYF | - | 11 | TRBJ2-3 | TRBV5-1 | -
TGTGCCAGCAGTTCTACCGGGACTAGCGGGTTCTCCTACAATGAGCAGTTCTTC | CASSSTGTSGFSYNEQFF | TRBD2 | 18 | TRBJ2-1 | TRBV7-9 | -
TGTGCCAGCAGCTTGACAGGGGCATCGTACGAGCAGTACTTC | CASSLTGASYEQYF | TRBD1 | 14 | TRBJ2-7 | TRBV7-6 | -
TGTGCCAGCTCGGCAGCCGACAGGGGGTCGGTTGGCTACACCTTC | CASSAADRGSVGYTF | TRBD1 | 15 | TRBJ1-2 | TRBV18 | -
TGTGCCAGCAGTTCAGGGAACTATGGCTACACCTTC | CASSSGNYGYTF | - | 12 | TRBJ1-2 | TRBV28 | -
TGTGCCAGCAAAACGGGGGGTAGTTGGAATGAGCAGTTCTTC | CASKTGGSWNEQFF | TRBD2 | 14 | TRBJ2-1 | TRBV11-3 | -
TGTGCCAGCAGCCGAGGGTTGAACACTGAAGCTTTCTTT | CASSRGLNTEAFF | - | 13 | TRBJ1-1 | TRBV14 | -
TGTGCCAGCACCCGAAACGGGCCACCGATGCCCCAGGAGACCCAGTACTTC | CASTRNGPPMPQETQYF | - | 17 | TRBJ2-5 | TRBV7-2 | -
TGTGCCAGCAGGGCGGAACAGAATAATTCACCCCTCCACTTT | CASRAEQNNSPLHF | - | 14 | TRBJ1-6 | TRBV25-1 | once
TGTGCCAGCAGTGAAGTCTCGGGACAGGGAAACAATGAGCAGTTCTTC | CASSEVSGQGNNEQFF | TRBD1 | 16 | TRBJ2-1 | TRBV25-1 | -
TGTGCCAGCAGTAGCCCACTTATGATCTATGGAAACACCATATATTTT | CASSSPLMIYGNTIYF | - | 16 | TRBJ1-3 | TRBV25-1 | -
TGCGCCAGCAGGGACCGTCCCGGAGGGACTAGCGTCCAAGAGACCCAGTACTTC | CASRDRPGGTSVQETQYF | TRBD2 | 18 | TRBJ2-5 | TRBV10-1 | -
TGTGCCAGCAGCTTAGGTGTAGAGACCCAGTACTTC | CASSLGVETQYF | - | 12 | TRBJ2-5 | TRBV7-9 | -
TGTGCCAGCAGTTATAGGGAGGGTGGCTACGAGCAGTACTTC | CASSYREGGYEQYF | TRBD2 | 14 | TRBJ2-7 | TRBV6-5 | -
TGTGCCAGCAGCCAAGCCCCCGTTTATGGCTACACCTTC | CASSQAPVYGYTF | - | 13 | TRBJ1-2 | TRBV14 | -
TGTGCCAGCAGTGAAGCCTTCGGAGGGGAAGCTTTCTTT | CASSEAFGGEAFF | - | 13 | TRBJ1-1 | TRBV2 | -
TGCGCCAGCAGCTATAGGGTCACAGATACGCAGTATTTT | CASSYRVTDTQYF | - | 13 | TRBJ2-3 | TRBV5-1 | -
TGTGCCATCGGGGGTGCGACCGGGGAGCTGTTTTTT | CAIGGATGELFF | - | 12 | TRBJ2-2 | TRBV10-3 | -
TGTGCCAGCAGCTTAGCTGTTTGGACCGACGAGCAGTACTTC | CASSLAVWTDEQYF | - | 14 | TRBJ2-7 | TRBV7-9 | -
TGTGCCAGCAGTACTAGCGGGAGCTGGAAGACCCAGTACTTC | CASSTSGSWKTQYF | TRBD2 | 14 | TRBJ2-5 | TRBV9 | -
TGTGCCAGCAGCTTAGGCGGGACGACCAAGGAAGCTTTCTTT | CASSLGGTTKEAFF | - | 14 | TRBJ1-1 | TRBV7-2 | once
TGTGCCAGCAGGCCAAAGGCAGGGTGGCGTTCCTACGAGCAGTACTTC | CASRPKAGWRSYEQYF | - | 16 | TRBJ2-7 | TRBV27 | -
TGTGCCAGCAGCTTGTATCAGGGCAATGAGCAGTTCTTC | CASSLYQGNEQFF | - | 13 | TRBJ2-1 | TRBV11-3 | -
TGCGCCAGCAGCTTGGCCAATGGGGCCCTGAACACTGAAGCTTTCTTT | CASSLANGALNTEAFF | - | 16 | TRBJ1-1 | TRBV5-1 | -
TGTGCCAGCAGCTTAGACCCTGTTTACAATGAGCAGTTCTTC | CASSLDPVYNEQFF | - | 14 | TRBJ2-1 | TRBV11-3 | -
TGTGCCTGGAGTGTACAGCCGATATCACCCCTCCACTTT | CAWSVQPISPLHF | - | 13 | TRBJ1-6 | TRBV30 | -
TGTGCCAGCAGCTTAGGGGGACAGGTAACCAATCAGCCCCAGCATTTT | CASSLGGQVTNQPQHF | TRBD1 | 16 | TRBJ1-5 | TRBV7-8 | -
TGTGCCAGCAGCTTAAGGACAACTAATGAAAAACTGTTTTTT | CASSLRTTNEKLFF | - | 14 | TRBJ1-4 | TRBV11-2 | -
TGTGCCAGCAGTTTTAGGACACCGGGACAGGGGGCTTGGGGCCAGTACTTC | CASSFRTPGQGAWGQYF | TRBD1 | 17 | TRBJ2-4 | TRBV27 | -
TGTGCCAGCAGAGCATACACTGAGGCTTTCTTT | CASRAYTEAFF | - | 11 | TRBJ1-1 | TRBV2 | -
TGTGCCAGCAGTTACTCAAGGGCTATTGGGAATCAGCCCCAGCATTTT | CASSYSRAIGNQPQHF | - | 16 | TRBJ1-5 | TRBV6-5 | -
TGTGCCAGCTCACCACAGGGACAGGGGGGTACTGAAGCTTTCTTT | CASSPQGQGGTEAFF | TRBD1 | 15 | TRBJ1-1 | TRBV18 | -
TGCGCCAGCAGCTTGAGAGGCAGCGACGAAAAACTGTTTTTT | CASSLRGSDEKLFF | - | 14 | TRBJ1-4 | TRBV5-1 | -